Below, 24 T cell receptor beta chains from the same sample are listed, as sequenced in a study of early T cells in non-severe SARS-CoV-2 infection (dated by TCRdb to the early 2020s). The library came from 5' RACE. Sequencer: NextSeq 500. TCRdb trimmed public reads at Q25 via fastp, called clones via MiXCR and kept in-frame beta chains. For every CDR3 protein sequence, its rows merge into one entry that carries the most common genes and DNA. In this sample the table shows 35,000 to 50,000 distinct CDR3 sequences, 20% to 25% of which occur a single time. The ten top clones hold about 4.7% of the sample. The sample here was whole blood, taken at baseline. The receptors derive from an adult who was a healthcare worker with PCR-confirmed SARS-CoV-2 infection or an uninfected control (not recorded which).

The CDR3 region is CASSLMGWATQETQYF. Here the CDR3 DNA reads TGTGCCAGCAGCTTAATGGGGTGGGCGACACAAGAGACCCAGTACTTC. This sequence joins TRBV7-2 and TRBJ2-5; D gene ambiguous. Germline V lookup: CDR1 SGHTA, CDR2 FQGNSA. This CDR3 spans 16 amino acids. Trimming stripped 2 bases from V and 2 bases from J, with 15 bases between.

A note on this clonotype: One end of the junction does not line up with germline, which may come from a read error. V is TRBV10-3 and J is TRBJ2-2; D not resolved. Germline loops: CDR1 ENHRY, CDR2 SYGVKD. The CDR3 loop spans 12 amino acids. In DNA, the CDR3 is TGTGCCAACAGTGTGAGGACCGGGGAGCTGTTTTTT. This sequence encodes CANSVRTGELFF.

This clonotype has only a few counts. Written as DNA, the CDR3 is TGTGCCAGCAGCGCAGCTAGCGGGGTATCCTACAATGAGCAGTTCTTC. Encoded protein: CASSAASGVSYNEQFF. V is TRBV7-6 and J is TRBJ2-1, with 9 positions matching TRBD2. The CDR3 runs 16 residues. CDR1 and CDR2 (germline): SGHVS, FNYEAQ. The V and J ends lost 5 bases and 1 base, in that order; junction bases with no gene match: 6.

This clonotype was recorded a few times. The chain combines TRBV6-5 with TRBJ1-6; 9 nucleotides agree with TRBD1. The germline V gene has CDR1 MNHEY and CDR2 SVGAGI. V dropped 6 bases and J dropped 7; count of bases not matched to a gene: 4. CDR3 length: 14 amino acids. The DNA for the CDR3 is TGTGCCAGCAGCAGACAGGGGGTGAATTCACCCCTCCACTTT. Translation: CASSRQGVNSPLHF.

This clonotype was observed a few times. The J gene is TRBJ2-7, the V gene TRBV9; perhaps TRBD1 as D (5 bases). Germline-derived CDR1 and CDR2 are SGDLS and YYNGEE. Trimming took 0 bases from V and 5 from J, leaving 12 bases between them. The CDR3 runs to 14 residues. CDR3 bases: TGTGCCAGCAGCGTAGCCTCCAGGGTCGACGAGCAGTACTTC. Its protein product is CASSVASRVDEQYF. Variable domain in full (rest from reference TRBV9 and TRBJ2-7): DSGVTQTPKHLITATGQRVTLRCSPRSGDLSVYWYQQSLDQGLQFLIQYYNGEERAKGNILERFSAQQFPDLHSELNLSSLELGDSALYFCASSVASRVDEQYFGPGTRLTVT.

This chain joins TRBV20-1 and TRBJ2-3; 8 positions match TRBD2. Looked up from germline, CDR1 is DFQATT and CDR2 is SNEGSKA (reference sequence). V dropped 3 bases and J dropped 0; count of bases not matched to a gene: 5. CDR3 length: 15 residues. CDR3 amino acids: CSARGLVVSTDTQYF. The CDR3 DNA follows: TGCAGTGCTAGGGGACTAGTTGTTAGCACAGATACGCAGTATTTT.

The V call is TRBV6-5, the J call TRBJ1-6; 8 positions agree with TRBD1. CDR3 size: 14 residues. CDR1 and CDR2 (germline): MNHEY, SVGAGI. The V gene end was trimmed by 6 bases and the J gene end by 7 bases; junction bases not matched to a gene: 5. CDR3 bases: TGTGCCAGCAGCCGACAGGGGTTAAATTCACCCCTCCACTTT. It encodes CASSRQGLNSPLHF.

This clonotype turned up a few times. V gene TRBV4-1 combines with J gene TRBJ2-5; 8 bases are shared with TRBD1. Germline CDR1 is MGHRA and CDR2 is YSYEKL. There are 15 residues in the CDR3. Losses at the gene ends were 2 bases for V and 1 base for J; bases not matched to a gene: 3. The CDR3 DNA follows: TGCGCCAGCAGCCAATGGGACAGGCCCCAAGAGACCCAGTACTTC. It yields the protein CASSQWDRPQETQYF.

This clonotype occurred a few times. V is TRBV5-1 and J is TRBJ1-1; 10 bases map to TRBD1. This CDR3 is built from 18 residues. The germline gives CDR1 SGHRS, CDR2 YFSETQ. Unmatched junction bases numbered 17, after V lost 5 bases and J lost 4 bases. The CDR3 nucleotides read TGCGCCAGCAGGTTCAAGGGTCGGGGACAGGGGTTGAGCACTGAAGCTTTCTTT. Its translation: CASRFKGRGQGLSTEAFF.

The CDR3 loop reads CSARDPYRDIKNIQYF. The CDR3 DNA reads as TGCAGTGCTAGAGATCCATACCGGGATATTAAAAACATTCAGTACTTC. This chain joins TRBV20-1 and TRBJ2-4, with a possible D match to TRBD2 (5 bases). This CDR3 has 16 residues. Germline V CDR1 and CDR2: DFQATT, SNEGSKA (reference sequence). V gave up 0 bases and J gave up 4 bases, with 16 bases separating them.

This clonotype was observed a handful of times. The chain recombines TRBV7-9 with TRBJ2-1; D is unclear. Germline-derived CDR1 and CDR2 are SEHNR and FQNEAQ (reference sequence). The CDR3 loop spans 13 amino acids. Between the trimmed V and J ends, which lost 1 base and 4 bases, there was a span of 5 bases. The CDR3 coding sequence is TGTGCCAGCAGCTTAGTAGCTTACAATGAGCAGTTCTTC. Amino acid sequence: CASSLVAYNEQFF.

This clonotype appeared a few times. The chain joins TRBV6-5 to TRBJ2-2; D tentatively reads TRBD1 or TRBD2 (5 bases each). The germline V gene has CDR1 MNHEY and CDR2 SVGAGI. This CDR3 comprises 15 residues. Trimming left V 2 bases short and J 8 bases short, with 15 bases between. CDR3 region: CASSYPRGKRGELFF. The CDR3 nucleotides are TGTGCCAGCAGTTACCCGAGGGGAAAAAGGGGGGAGCTGTTTTTT.

The V and J genes are TRBV9 and TRBJ1-6, with 9 bases matching TRBD1. The CDR3 has 14 amino acids. Per germline, CDR1 SGDLS and CDR2 YYNGEE. V lost 3 bases to trimming and J lost 9 bases; unmatched junction nucleotides: 4. Written as DNA, the CDR3 is TGTGCCAGCAGCGCGACAGGGGGTGGTTCACCCCTCCACTTT. Protein: CASSATGGGSPLHF.

The chain uses TRBV5-1 and TRBJ2-5; 12 nucleotides match TRBD2. Losses at the gene ends were 4 bases for V and 5 bases for J; bases not matched to a gene: 6. This CDR3 is 15 amino acids long. CDR1 and CDR2 from the germline V gene are SGHRS and YFSETQ. CDR3 DNA: TGCGCCAGCAGCAATAGACTAGCGGGGGCTGAGACCCAGTACTTC. The encoded protein is CASSNRLAGAETQYF.

This clonotype has more than one count but fewer than ten. DNA for the CDR3: TGTGCCAGCAGTTACATTGAGGGGGCATGGCAGCAGTTCTTC. It specifies CASSYIEGAWQQFF. The chain uses TRBV6-6 and TRBJ2-1; 7 nucleotides align to TRBD1. Germline values: CDR1 MNHNY, CDR2 SVGAGI (reference sequence). Germline trimming cut 2 bases from V and 11 bases from J; bases unmatched to any gene: 9. The CDR3 length is 14 residues.

This clonotype was observed many times. V and J are TRBV7-9 and TRBJ2-3; D gene unclear. V lost 1 base to trimming and J lost 3 bases, with 2 bases between them. The CDR3 is 12 residues long. Germline V gene lookup returns CDR1 SEHNR and CDR2 FQNEAQ (reference sequence). CDR3 protein: CASSLGTDTQYF. The CDR3 DNA reads TGTGCCAGCAGCTTAGGGACAGATACGCAGTATTTT.

The gene calls are TRBV19 and TRBJ1-5, with 9 bases lining up with TRBD1. The CDR3 consists of 15 residues. With V trimmed by 11 bases and J by 8 bases, 16 bases remained unmatched. CDR1 is LNHDA and CDR2 is SQIVND in the germline V gene (reference sequence). The CDR3 bases are TGTGCCGCCAATACCGGGACAGGGACCTTTGAGCCCCAGCATTTT. Its translation: CAANTGTGTFEPQHF.

This clonotype was seen at least ten times. The CDR3 DNA follows: TGTGCCAGCTCACCACCGTTGGGGGCATACAGGGGTAGCACTGGGGCCAACGTCCTGACTTTC. Its protein is CASSPPLGAYRGSTGANVLTF. V and J are TRBV18 and TRBJ2-6; TRBD1 agrees at 7 bases. This CDR3 region has 21 residues. Per the germline V gene, CDR1 is KGHSH and CDR2 is LQKENI. Unmatched junction bases numbered 16, after V lost 0 bases and J lost 2 bases.

The V gene is TRBV7-2, the J gene TRBJ2-5; D gene unclear. Germline CDR1 is SGHTA and CDR2 is FQGNSA. V dropped 5 bases and J dropped 8 bases, with 15 bases sitting between them. The CDR3 has 13 amino acids. CDR3 region: CASSPDPWSTQYF. CDR3 bases: TGTGCCAGCAGCCCCGATCCCTGGAGCACCCAGTACTTC.

This clonotype was counted a few times. The J gene is TRBJ2-7, the V gene TRBV7-9; D unresolved. Germline assignment: CDR1 SEHNR and CDR2 FQNEAQ (reference sequence). This CDR3 has 13 amino acids. V was trimmed by 6 bases and J by 7 bases, leaving 16 bases between them. This CDR3 reads CASSPDTAGEQYF. The CDR3 DNA sequence: TGTGCCAGCAGTCCTGACACTGCTGGGGAGCAGTACTTC.

This clonotype has just a few counts. The chain has TRBV20-1 and TRBJ2-3; TRBD2 matches 7 bases. CDR1 is DFQATT and CDR2 is SNEGSKA in the germline V gene (reference sequence). There are 12 residues in the CDR3. V trimming: 6 bases; J trimming: 6 bases; junction bases outside the gene matches: 6. CDR3 sequence reads: CSAKRGGDTQYF. The CDR3 DNA reads TGCAGTGCAAAAAGGGGAGGGGATACGCAGTATTTT.

This clonotype was seen only a few times. The rearrangement joins TRBV4-2 to TRBJ2-7; 11 bases agree with TRBD1. Losses at the gene ends were 0 bases for V and 3 bases for J; bases not matched to a gene: 4. The CDR3 loop spans 16 amino acids. Germline V CDR1 and CDR2: LGHNA, YNFKEQ. The CDR3: CASSQDPGTGGYEQYF. The CDR3 nucleotides are TGTGCCAGCAGCCAAGATCCCGGGACAGGGGGCTACGAGCAGTACTTC.

This rearrangement joins TRBV5-4 to TRBJ2-5; the match to TRBD1 covers 7 bases. Germline-derived CDR1 and CDR2 are SGHNT and YYREEE (reference sequence). This CDR3 spans 15 amino acids. Trimming cost V 0 bases and J 2 bases; bases outside gene matches: 4. The CDR3 DNA reads as TGTGCCAGCAGCTTGGACCCGGGACAGCAAGAGACCCAGTACTTC. Encoded protein: CASSLDPGQQETQYF.

This chain joins TRBV4-1 and TRBJ1-1; 9 positions agree with TRBD1. V lost 1 base, J lost 3 bases, and 9 bases stayed unmatched. This CDR3 has 17 residues. Germline V CDR1 and CDR2: MGHRA, YSYEKL. The CDR3 protein is CASSQGVLDRGYTEAFF. The CDR3 nucleotides are TGCGCCAGCAGCCAAGGGGTACTCGACAGGGGGTACACTGAAGCTTTCTTT.